Each of the 5 T cell receptor beta chains below was sequenced from the same sample in a study of T-cell memory formation after mild COVID-19. A single record per CDR3 protein comes from TCRdb applying MiXCR to the 5' RACE reads. Of 540,000 or so distinct CDR3 sequences listed, about 20% are singletons. Sequencing input: PBMCs or a T cell subset sorted from them (not recorded which). All receptors come from an adult woman who had mild COVID-19 (a few samples of this study predate the infection). Cell type and time point are not known.

This clonotype was picked up a small number of times. The genes are TRBV19 and TRBJ1-2; no clear D. In germline, CDR1 is LNHDA, CDR2 SQIVND (reference sequence). The CDR3 consists of 14 residues. Trimming removed 3 bases from V and 8 bases from J, with 16 bases in between. In nucleotides, the CDR3 is TGTGCCAGTAGTATCGCAGGCCCTTTGAAGGGCTACACCTTC. This codes for CASSIAGPLKGYTF.

The rearrangement uses TRBV15 and TRBJ2-3, with 10 nucleotides matching TRBD2. The CDR3 totals 16 residues. V shed 2 bases and J 2 bases; nucleotides not matched to a gene: 4. CDR1 LNHNV and CDR2 YYDKDF come from the germline V gene (reference sequence). The CDR3 nucleotides are TGTGCCACCAGCAGAAAAAGCGGGGGGGCCACAGATACGCAGTATTTT. It is translated as CATSRKSGGATDTQYF.

This chain uses TRBV15 with TRBJ2-5; 12 bases align to TRBD2. The CDR3 has 17 amino acids. The V and J ends lost 0 bases and 4 bases, in that order; junction bases with no gene match: 6. The germline V gene has CDR1 LNHNV and CDR2 YYDKDF (reference sequence). The CDR3 region has the DNA TGTGCCACCAGCAGAGAAAGACTAGCGGGAGTCGGAGAGACCCAGTACTTC. This encodes CATSRERLAGVGETQYF. The full variable domain, completed using reference TRBV15 and TRBJ2-5, is DAMVIQNPRYQVTQFGKPVTLSCSQTLNHNVMYWYQQKSSQAPKLLFHYYDKDFNNEADTPDNFQSRRPNTSFCFLDIRSPGLGDTAMYLCATSRERLAGVGETQYFGPGTRLLVL.

This chain joins TRBV11-2 and TRBJ1-4; D possibly corresponds to TRBD1 (5 bases). There are 11 residues in the CDR3. Germline CDR1 SGHAT, CDR2 FQNNGV. Trimming stripped 9 bases from V and 7 bases from J, with 9 bases between. The CDR3 DNA sequence: TGTGCCAGAGGGGCGCCTGAAAAACTGTTTTTT. Translating it yields CARGAPEKLFF.

This rearrangement joins TRBV5-1 to TRBJ1-1; 7 positions agree with TRBD1. The CDR3 runs to 15 residues. Germline CDR1 SGHRS, CDR2 YFSETQ. V dropped 2 bases and J dropped 2; count of bases not matched to a gene: 6. CDR3 nucleotide sequence: TGCGCCAGCAGCTTCAGGGGGGGGCGAAACACTGAAGCTTTCTTT. Translated: CASSFRGGRNTEAFF. Supplemented by reference TRBV5-1 and TRBJ1-1, the full variable domain reads KAGVTQTPRYLIKTRGQQVTLSCSPISGHRSVSWYQQTPGQGLQFLFEYFSETQRNKGNFPGRFSGRQFSNSRSEMNVSTLELGDSALYLCASSFRGGRNTEAFFGQGTRLTVV.